The clone carrying this T cell receptor (beta chain) was counted only a few times. Its cognate antigen is unknown. The sample comes from a study of identical twins. Germline CDR1 reads SGHRS; CDR2 reads YFSETQ. The V end lost 4 bases, the J end lost 2 bases, and 11 bases lay between the germline ends. The CDR3 is 14 amino acids. cDNA molecules carried unique molecular identifiers, and template switching added a universal primer site. TCRdb redid the calling of the 5' RACE reads with MiXCR, one entry per CDR3 protein. The data show hundreds of thousands of distinct CDR3 sequences, around an eighth seen once. Notes on the study in general: Models predicted too little out-of-frame TCR alpha sharing in monozygotic twins.

These data were also filed under a second study, of yellow fever vaccine responses in identical twins.

Material for sequencing was PBMCs. The J gene is TRBJ2-3, the V gene TRBV5-1; D may be TRBD1 or TRBD2 (5 bases each). The sequence was obtained from a woman aged 18 to 35 in good health. The CDR3 DNA follows: TGCGCCAGCAGCCAGGCCGGGGCCACAGATACGCAGTATTTT. As protein: CASSQAGATDTQYF. Full variable domain (rest looked up from reference TRBV5-1 and TRBJ2-3): KAGVTQTPRYLIKTRGQQVTLSCSPISGHRSVSWYQQTPGQGLQFLFEYFSETQRNKGNFPGRFSGRQFSNSRSEMNVSTLELGDSALYLCASSQAGATDTQYFGPGTRLTVL.